This TCR beta chain derives from a study of T cells after posttransplantation cyclophosphamide. General study results and limits: Later post-transplant blood repertoires were often dominated by donor CD8+ memory clones. After PTCy, TRB diversity resembled that of CNI/methotrexate controls.

The naive gate required viable CD3+CD4+ or CD3+CD8+ cells with CCR7+CD45RA+CD45RO-CD95-CD27+CD28+ phenotype. Using immunoSEQ multiplex PCR, the repertoire was profiled, and TCRdb retains in-frame clones only, with some absent. This table has more than 30,000 clones, about nine tenths appearing once. On this clone itself: Its antigen is unknown.

The CDR3 contains 14 residues. V lost 4 bases, J lost 1 base, and 8 bases lay in between. Germline assignment: CDR1 KGHSH and CDR2 LQKENI. The sequence came from a woman aged 55-69 years in good health, CMV-negative, and a related stem cell transplant donor. The genes are TRBV18 and TRBJ2-4; possibly TRBD2 for D (5 bases). Sequences were obtained from naive CD4+ T cells sorted from PBMCs. This chain's CDR3 is CASSHSVAKNIQYF. As DNA, the CDR3 is TGTGCCAGCTCACATAGCGTCGCCAAAAACATTCAGTACTTC.